Detailed here is one T cell receptor beta chain. This record comes from a study of blood T cell repertoires in COVID-19. Study background: Samples representing acute and convalescent COVID-19 were sourced from the United States, Italy and Spain. PBMCs, B-cell-depleted T cells, or T cells provided the cDNA or gDNA that made up the material.

Germline V CDR1 and CDR2: SGHTA, FQGTGA. The V end lost 7 bases, the J end lost 6 bases, and 21 bases lay between the germline ends. The CDR3 contains 15 residues. The method was immunoSEQ multiplex PCR; TCRdb's version includes in-frame clones alone and lacks a portion of them. The table shows about 50,000 clones, with about 87% occurring only once. The chain combines TRBV7-3 with TRBJ1-2, with D unclear. Material: peripheral blood. The source of this sequence is a human donor with active COVID-19. The donor label of this sample is uncertain. CDR3 in DNA: TGTGCCAGCACCCCTAACCCCGGCGGAGCGGATGGCTACACCTTC. This gives the protein CASTPNPGGADGYTF. The full variable domain, with the rest looked up from reference TRBV7-3 and TRBJ1-2, is GAGVSQTPSNKVTEKGKYVELRCDPISGHTALYWYRQSLGQGPEFLIYFQGTGAADDSGLPNDRFFAVRPEGSVSTLKIQRTERGDSAVYLCASTPNPGGADGYTFGSGTRLTVV.